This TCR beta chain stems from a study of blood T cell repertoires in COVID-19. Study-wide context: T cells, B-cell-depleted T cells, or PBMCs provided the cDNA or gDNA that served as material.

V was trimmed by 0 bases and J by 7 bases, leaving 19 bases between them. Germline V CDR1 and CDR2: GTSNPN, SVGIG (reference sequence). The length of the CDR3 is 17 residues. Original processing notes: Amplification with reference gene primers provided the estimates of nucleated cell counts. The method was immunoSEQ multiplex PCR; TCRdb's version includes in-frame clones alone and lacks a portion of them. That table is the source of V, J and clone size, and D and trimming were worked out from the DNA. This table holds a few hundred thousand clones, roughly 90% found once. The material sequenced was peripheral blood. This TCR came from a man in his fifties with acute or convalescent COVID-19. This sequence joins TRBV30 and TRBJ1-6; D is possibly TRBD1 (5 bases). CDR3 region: CAWSVQDRGRKNSPLHF. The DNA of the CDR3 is TGTGCCTGGAGTGTACAGGATAGGGGCAGGAAGAATTCACCCCTCCACTTT.